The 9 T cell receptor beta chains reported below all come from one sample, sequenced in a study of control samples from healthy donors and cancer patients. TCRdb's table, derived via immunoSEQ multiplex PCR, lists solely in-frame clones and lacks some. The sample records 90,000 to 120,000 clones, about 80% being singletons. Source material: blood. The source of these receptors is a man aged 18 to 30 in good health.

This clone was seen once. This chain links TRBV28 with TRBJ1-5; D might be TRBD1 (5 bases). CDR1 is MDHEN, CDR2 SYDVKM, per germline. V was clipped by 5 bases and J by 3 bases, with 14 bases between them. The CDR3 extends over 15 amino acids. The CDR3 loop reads CASSPTGTFNQPQHF. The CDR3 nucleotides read TGTGCCAGCAGTCCTACCGGGACCTTCAATCAGCCCCAGCATTTT.

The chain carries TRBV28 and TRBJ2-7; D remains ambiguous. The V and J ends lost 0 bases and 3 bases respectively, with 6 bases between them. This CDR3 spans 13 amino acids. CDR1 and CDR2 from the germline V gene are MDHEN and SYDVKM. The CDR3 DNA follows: TGTGCCAGCAGTTTATGGGGAAACTACGAGCAGTACTTC. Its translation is CASSLWGNYEQYF.

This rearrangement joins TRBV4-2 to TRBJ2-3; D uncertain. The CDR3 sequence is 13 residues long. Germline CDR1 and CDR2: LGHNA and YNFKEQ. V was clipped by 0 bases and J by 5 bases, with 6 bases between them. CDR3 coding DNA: TGTGCCAGCAGCCAAGATAACAGAGATACGCAGTATTTT. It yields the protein CASSQDNRDTQYF.

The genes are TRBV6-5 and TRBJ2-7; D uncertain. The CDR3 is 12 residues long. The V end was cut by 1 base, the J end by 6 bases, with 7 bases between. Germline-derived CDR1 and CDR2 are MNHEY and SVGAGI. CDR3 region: CASSYYGGEQYF. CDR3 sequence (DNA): TGTGCCAGCAGTTACTACGGCGGCGAGCAGTACTTC.

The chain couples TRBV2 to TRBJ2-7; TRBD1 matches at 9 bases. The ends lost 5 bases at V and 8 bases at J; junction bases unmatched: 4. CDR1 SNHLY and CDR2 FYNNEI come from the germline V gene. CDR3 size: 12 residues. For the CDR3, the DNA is TGTGCCAGCAGTCCTGACAGGGGGAAGCAGTACTTC. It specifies CASSPDRGKQYF.

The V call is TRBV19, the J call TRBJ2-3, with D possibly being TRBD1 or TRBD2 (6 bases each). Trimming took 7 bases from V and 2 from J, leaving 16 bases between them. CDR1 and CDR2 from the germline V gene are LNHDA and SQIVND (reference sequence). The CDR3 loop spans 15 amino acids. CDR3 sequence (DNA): TGTGCCAGTACCCCGGGGGCTTTTTTCACAGATACGCAGTATTTT. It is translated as CASTPGAFFTDTQYF.

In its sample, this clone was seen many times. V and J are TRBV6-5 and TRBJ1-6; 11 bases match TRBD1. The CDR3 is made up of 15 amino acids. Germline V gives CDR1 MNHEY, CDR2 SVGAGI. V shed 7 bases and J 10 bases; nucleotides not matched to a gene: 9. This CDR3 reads CASTFGGTGGSPLHF. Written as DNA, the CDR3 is TGTGCCAGCACCTTCGGTGGGACAGGGGGATCACCCCTCCACTTT.

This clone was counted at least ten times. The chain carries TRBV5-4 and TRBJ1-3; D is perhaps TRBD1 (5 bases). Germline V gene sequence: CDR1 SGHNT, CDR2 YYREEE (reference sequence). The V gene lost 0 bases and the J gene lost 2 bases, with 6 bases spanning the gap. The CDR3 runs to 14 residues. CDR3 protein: CASSLAGTGNTIYF. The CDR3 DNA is TGTGCCAGCAGCTTGGCAGGGACTGGAAACACCATATATTTT.

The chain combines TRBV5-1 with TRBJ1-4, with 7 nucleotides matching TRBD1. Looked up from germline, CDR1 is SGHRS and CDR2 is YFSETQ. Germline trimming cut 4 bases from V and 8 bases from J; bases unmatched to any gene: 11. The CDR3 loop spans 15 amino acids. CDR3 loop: CASSPRGEGGEKLFF. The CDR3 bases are TGCGCCAGCAGCCCCAGGGGGGAGGGCGGCGAAAAACTGTTTTTT.